The source of this T cell receptor (beta chain) is a study of PD-L1 blockade in urothelial cancer. Looking at the study overall: When blood samples were assessed, the median T cell count was 141,255.

In its sample, this clone was seen once. Synthetic analogs of TCR templates were spiked into every PCR. Clones were sequenced by immunoSEQ multiplex PCR, and TCRdb holds only the in-frame ones, with some missing. Here the sample spans around 71,000 clones, 85% being singletons. The CDR3 runs 13 residues. The germline V gene has CDR1 MNHEY and CDR2 SVGAGI. V lost 4 bases and J lost 8; bases outside the gene matches: 5. The sample's time point: pretreatment peripheral blood. Every patient provided from 1 to 8 samples, collected pretreatment and on-treatment. The chain combines TRBV6-5 with TRBJ1-2; 9 bases fit TRBD1. The sequencing here drew on PBMCs, taken around atezolizumab (anti-PD-L1) treatment. This TCR derives from a man between 35 and 55 years old with urothelial cancer. The CDR3 DNA reads as TGTGCCAGCAGTTTCGGGACAGGGACGGGCTACACCTTC. It codes for CASSFGTGTGYTF.